Following are 23 T cell receptor beta chains from one sample sequenced in a study of a mutant IDH1 vaccine in newly diagnosed glioma. No antigen is known for these receptors. Profiled with immunoSEQ multiplex PCR; TCRdb holds only in-frame clones, not every one. The data hold tens of thousands of clones, with 65% to 85% observed a single time. Time point defined: week 11, during vaccination. What each vaccine dose contained was 300 ug of mutant IDH1 20-mer peptide, accompanied by topical imiquimod. The sample here was PBMCs, taken from a glioma patient whose treatment included an IDH1 peptide vaccine. The receptors come from a woman in her fifties or sixties with glioma.

In this sample, this clone turned up once. The CDR3 sequence is CAINPQDRAYPYF. Written as DNA, the CDR3 is TGTGCCATCAATCCTCAAGACAGGGCCTACCCGTACTTC. The rearrangement uses TRBV10-3 and TRBJ2-7; 7 bases line up with TRBD1. The CDR3 covers 13 residues. Germline V gene data show CDR1 as ENHRY and CDR2 as SYGVKD. V trimming: 7 bases; J trimming: 12 bases; junction bases outside the gene matches: 15.

The chain couples TRBV7-2 to TRBJ2-7, with 7 bases matching TRBD1. Germline CDR1 reads SGHTA; CDR2 reads FQGNSA. J lost 2 bases, V lost 3 bases, and 7 bases had no gene match. The CDR3 spans 15 residues. The CDR3 here is CASSFTGTEPYEQYF. The CDR3 bases are TGTGCCAGCAGCTTCACTGGGACAGAACCCTACGAGCAGTACTTC.

V and J are TRBV28 and TRBJ2-7; 13 positions match TRBD2. V trimming: 6 bases; J trimming: 2 bases; junction bases outside the gene matches: 4. CDR3 length: 15 amino acids. Germline V gene lookup returns CDR1 MDHEN and CDR2 SYDVKM. CDR3 protein: CASSPGLAGTYEQYF. CDR3 nucleotides: TGTGCCAGCAGCCCGGGACTAGCGGGGACCTACGAGCAGTACTTC.

This clone came up once. The V call is TRBV15, the J call TRBJ1-2; D is undetermined. Trimming took off 1 base at V and 7 bases at J, with 13 bases between the two ends. Germline assignment: CDR1 LNHNV and CDR2 YYDKDF (reference sequence). There are 14 residues in the CDR3. This chain's CDR3 is CATSRVLRHPGYTF. The CDR3 DNA is TGTGCCACCAGCAGAGTTCTCAGACACCCTGGCTACACCTTC.

The chain joins TRBV5-6 to TRBJ1-1, with no clear D. V lost 3 bases to trimming and J lost 1 base, with 19 bases between them. The CDR3 is 17 residues long. Germline-derived CDR1 and CDR2 are SGHDT and YYEEEE. The CDR3 spells CASSSTDGLRRNTEAFF. The CDR3 DNA follows: TGTGCCAGCAGCTCCACCGACGGACTAAGACGGAACACTGAAGCTTTCTTT.

The genes are TRBV5-1 and TRBJ1-1; D gene uncertain. Between the trimmed V and J ends, which lost 0 bases and 3 bases, there was a span of 9 bases. From germline, CDR1 is SGHRS and CDR2 YFSETQ. There are 14 residues in the CDR3. The CDR3 reads CASSLGVVDTEAFF. The CDR3 region has the DNA TGCGCCAGCAGCTTGGGTGTGGTTGACACTGAAGCTTTCTTT. Full variable domain (rest looked up from reference TRBV5-1 and TRBJ1-1): KAGVTQTPRYLIKTRGQQVTLSCSPISGHRSVSWYQQTPGQGLQFLFEYFSETQRNKGNFPGRFSGRQFSNSRSEMNVSTLELGDSALYLCASSLGVVDTEAFFGQGTRLTVV.

V is TRBV10-3 and J is TRBJ2-3; no reliable D call. CDR1 is ENHRY and CDR2 is SYGVKD in the germline V gene. V lost 2 bases, J lost 5 bases, and 8 bases lay in between. The CDR3 totals 13 residues. The CDR3 sequence: CAISEGPKDTQYF. CDR3 in DNA: TGTGCCATCAGTGAGGGGCCGAAAGATACGCAGTATTTT.

This chain joins TRBV29-1 and TRBJ1-1; no clear D. V lost 7 bases and J lost 4, with 16 bases in between. The CDR3 spans 13 residues. Germline values: CDR1 SQVTM, CDR2 ANQGSEA. CDR3 protein: CSAPRDMGTEAFF. The CDR3 DNA is TGCAGCGCCCCAAGGGATATGGGCACTGAAGCTTTCTTT.

The chain carries TRBV5-1 and TRBJ1-2; D is perhaps TRBD1 (6 bases). Germline CDR1 and CDR2: SGHRS and YFSETQ. This CDR3 comprises 14 residues. V gave up 4 bases and J gave up 1 base, with 11 bases separating them. CDR3 nucleotide sequence: TGCGCCAGCAGCCTCGGACAGCTTAACTATGGCTACACCTTC. It encodes CASSLGQLNYGYTF.

The rearrangement uses TRBV5-1 and TRBJ1-1; TRBD1 agrees at 8 bases. The germline V gene encodes CDR1 SGHRS and CDR2 YFSETQ. The CDR3 runs to 16 residues. V shed 4 bases, J shed 0 bases, and the junction held 8 bases outside the gene matches. CDR3 in amino acids: CASSAYPGGMNTEAFF. Here the CDR3 DNA reads TGCGCCAGCAGCGCCTACCCAGGGGGCATGAACACTGAAGCTTTCTTT.

The chain couples TRBV4-1 to TRBJ1-3; 7 positions agree with TRBD1. The CDR3 totals 17 residues. V shed 1 base, J shed 0 bases, and the junction held 6 bases outside the gene matches. Germline V CDR1 and CDR2: MGHRA, YSYEKL. The CDR3 loop is CASSQGGQAGSGNTIYF. CDR3 DNA: TGCGCCAGCAGCCAAGGTGGACAGGCTGGCTCTGGAAACACCATATATTTT.

This sequence joins TRBV19 and TRBJ2-2; D is unresolved. The CDR3 covers 15 residues. V was cut by 3 bases and J by 0 bases, with 8 bases left in between. Per the germline V gene, CDR1 is LNHDA and CDR2 is SQIVND (reference sequence). CDR3: CASSIAGPNTGELFF. CDR3 sequence (DNA): TGTGCCAGTAGTATTGCCGGACCGAACACCGGGGAGCTGTTTTTT.

This rearrangement joins TRBV5-1 to TRBJ1-2; D may be TRBD1 (6 bases). In germline, CDR1 is SGHRS, CDR2 YFSETQ. V was pared by 0 bases and J by 4 bases, with 10 bases between. This CDR3 contains 14 residues. CDR3 loop: CASSLADSSYGYTF. The DNA for the CDR3 is TGCGCCAGCAGCTTGGCGGACAGTAGCTATGGCTACACCTTC.

This chain links TRBV25-1 with TRBJ2-7; D is ambiguous. V lost 0 bases and J 4 bases, leaving 19 bases between the germline ends. The CDR3 consists of 17 residues. Germline loops: CDR1 MGHDK, CDR2 SYGVNS. The CDR3 spells CASSEYPGNKDLYEQYF. The CDR3 nucleotides read TGTGCCAGCAGTGAATACCCTGGAAACAAGGACCTATACGAGCAGTACTTC.

The rearrangement uses TRBV9 and TRBJ1-5; D ambiguous. CDR1 and CDR2 from the germline V gene are SGDLS and YYNGEE. V was trimmed by 5 bases and J by 0 bases, leaving 9 bases between them. This CDR3 is built from 14 residues. This CDR3 is CASSATSSNQPQHF. The CDR3 DNA follows: TGTGCCAGCAGTGCTACAAGTAGCAATCAGCCCCAGCATTTT. The complete variable domain, with remaining parts taken from reference TRBV9 and TRBJ1-5, reads DSGVTQTPKHLITATGQRVTLRCSPRSGDLSVYWYQQSLDQGLQFLIQYYNGEERAKGNILERFSAQQFPDLHSELNLSSLELGDSALYFCASSATSSNQPQHFGDGTRLSIL.

This chain joins TRBV2 and TRBJ1-4; 7 nucleotides line up with TRBD1. The CDR3 contains 15 residues. Germline V gene data show CDR1 as SNHLY and CDR2 as FYNNEI. J gave up 8 bases and V 3 bases, and 9 bases lay outside the gene matches. CDR3 in DNA: TGTGCCAGCAGTGAGCGGGACAGCTTGGAAGAAAAACTGTTTTTT. Its protein product is CASSERDSLEEKLFF.

V usage is TRBV6-1 and J usage is TRBJ2-5; the D is unclear. Looked up from germline, CDR1 is MNHNS and CDR2 is SASEGT. The CDR3 covers 13 residues. V shed 7 bases and J shed 5 bases, with 14 bases lying between them. CDR3 DNA sequence: TGTGCCAGCAACGGTAACACAGTCGAGACCCAGTACTTC. It yields the protein CASNGNTVETQYF.

The genes are TRBV7-2 and TRBJ2-7; a possible D gene is TRBD1 (5 bases). The germline V gene has CDR1 SGHTA and CDR2 FQGNSA. The CDR3 spans 12 residues. V dropped 5 bases and J dropped 6 bases, with 11 bases sitting between them. The CDR3 DNA reads TGTGCCAGCAGCGTCAACAGGTCCGAGCAGTACTTC. This sequence encodes CASSVNRSEQYF.

This clone has a handful of counts. This chain links TRBV6-5 with TRBJ2-2; the D is unclear. V was pared by 6 bases and J by 5 bases, with 16 bases between. The CDR3 runs 15 residues. The germline V gene encodes CDR1 MNHEY and CDR2 SVGAGI. The CDR3 nucleotides read TGTGCCAGCAGCTCTTATACCGAAGCTACCGGGGAGCTGTTTTTT. This codes for CASSSYTEATGELFF.

The chain has TRBV6-6 and TRBJ2-3; D may be TRBD2 (6 bases). Germline CDR1 reads MNHNY; CDR2 reads SVGAGI (reference sequence). V lost 3 bases, J lost 2 bases, and 12 bases lay in between. This CDR3 contains 15 residues. In DNA form, the CDR3 reads TGTGCCAGCAGTTATAGGACTACCTCCACAGATACGCAGTATTTT. It translates to CASSYRTTSTDTQYF.

The count of this clone is one. The chain couples TRBV5-4 to TRBJ2-2; 12 nucleotides match TRBD2. CDR1 SGHNT and CDR2 YYREEE come from the germline V gene (reference sequence). V gave up 4 bases and J gave up 4 bases; unmatched junction bases: 2. This CDR3 spans 15 amino acids. CDR3 loop: CASSPGLAGTGELFF. CDR3 bases: TGTGCCAGCAGCCCGGGACTAGCGGGCACCGGGGAGCTGTTTTTT.

The V and J genes are TRBV19 and TRBJ1-1, with D uncertain. CDR3 size: 12 residues. The V gene's germline CDR1 is LNHDA and CDR2 SQIVND (reference sequence). V was pared by 7 bases and J by 5 bases, with 11 bases between. Here the CDR3 DNA reads TGTGCCAGTACGTGGGTAGGAACTGAAGCTTTCTTT. This sequence encodes CASTWVGTEAFF.

J is TRBJ1-1 and V is TRBV7-9; 9 bases are shared with TRBD1. Trimming took 6 bases from V and 5 from J; bases not matched to a gene: 7. This CDR3 is 14 amino acids long. Germline-derived CDR1 and CDR2 are SEHNR and FQNEAQ (reference sequence). CDR3 amino acids: CASRFTGGETEAFF. The CDR3, as DNA: TGTGCCAGCAGATTTACAGGGGGCGAGACTGAAGCTTTCTTT.